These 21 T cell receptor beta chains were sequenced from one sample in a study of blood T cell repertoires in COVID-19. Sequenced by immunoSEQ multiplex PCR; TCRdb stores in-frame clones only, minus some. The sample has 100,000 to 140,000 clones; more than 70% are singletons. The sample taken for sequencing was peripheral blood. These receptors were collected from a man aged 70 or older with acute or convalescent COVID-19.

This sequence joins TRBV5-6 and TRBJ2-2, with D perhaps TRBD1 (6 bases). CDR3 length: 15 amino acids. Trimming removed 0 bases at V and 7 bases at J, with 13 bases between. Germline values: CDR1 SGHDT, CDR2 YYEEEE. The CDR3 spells CASSLVSGVFGELFF. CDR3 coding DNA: TGTGCCAGCAGCTTGGTATCAGGGGTCTTCGGGGAGCTGTTTTTT.

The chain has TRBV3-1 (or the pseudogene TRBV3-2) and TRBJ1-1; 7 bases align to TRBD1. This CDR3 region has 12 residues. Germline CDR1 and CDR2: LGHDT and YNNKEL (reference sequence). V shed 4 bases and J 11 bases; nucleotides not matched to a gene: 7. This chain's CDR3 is CASSPQTGWAFF. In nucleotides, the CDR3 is TGTGCCAGCAGCCCTCAGACAGGGTGGGCTTTCTTT.

CDR3 protein: CASSYTTGTDNGYTF. The CDR3 region has the DNA TGTGCCAGCAGTTATACCACCGGGACAGATAATGGCTACACCTTC. V usage is TRBV6-5 and J usage is TRBJ1-2; 7 positions agree with TRBD1. After removal of 3 bases from V and 6 bases from J, the junction contained 10 bases not matched to a gene. Germline CDR1 MNHEY, CDR2 SVGAGI. CDR3 length: 15 amino acids.

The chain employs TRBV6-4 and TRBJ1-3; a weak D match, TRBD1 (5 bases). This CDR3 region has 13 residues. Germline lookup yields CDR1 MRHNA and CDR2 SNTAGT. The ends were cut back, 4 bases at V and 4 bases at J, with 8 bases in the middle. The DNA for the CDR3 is TGTGCCAGCAGTGGGAGGGACGGAAACACCATATATTTT. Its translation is CASSGRDGNTIYF.

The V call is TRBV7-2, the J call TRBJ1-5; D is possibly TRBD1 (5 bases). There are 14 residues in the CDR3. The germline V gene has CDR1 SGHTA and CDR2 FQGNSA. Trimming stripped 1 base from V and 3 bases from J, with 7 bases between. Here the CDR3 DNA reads TGTGCCAGCAGCTTAGTAGGGGACAATCAGCCCCAGCATTTT. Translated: CASSLVGDNQPQHF.

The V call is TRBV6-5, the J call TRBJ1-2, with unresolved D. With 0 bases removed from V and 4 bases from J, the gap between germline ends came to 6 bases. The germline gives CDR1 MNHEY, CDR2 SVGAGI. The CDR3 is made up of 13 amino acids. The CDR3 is CASSYSLGYGYTF. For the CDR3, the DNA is TGTGCCAGCAGTTACTCCCTAGGCTATGGCTACACCTTC.

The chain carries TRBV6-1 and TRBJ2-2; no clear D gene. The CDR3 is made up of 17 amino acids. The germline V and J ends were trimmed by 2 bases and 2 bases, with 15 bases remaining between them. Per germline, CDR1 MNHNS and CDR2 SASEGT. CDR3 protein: CASSERVKPRNTGELFF. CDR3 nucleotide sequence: TGTGCCAGCAGTGAACGGGTGAAGCCTCGTAACACCGGGGAGCTGTTTTTT.

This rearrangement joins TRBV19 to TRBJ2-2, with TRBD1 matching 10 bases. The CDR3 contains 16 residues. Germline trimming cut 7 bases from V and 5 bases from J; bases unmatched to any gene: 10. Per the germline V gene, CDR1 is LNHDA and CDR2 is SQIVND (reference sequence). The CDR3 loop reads CASTSHGTGETGELFF. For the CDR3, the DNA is TGTGCCAGTACTTCTCATGGGACAGGGGAGACCGGGGAGCTGTTTTTT.

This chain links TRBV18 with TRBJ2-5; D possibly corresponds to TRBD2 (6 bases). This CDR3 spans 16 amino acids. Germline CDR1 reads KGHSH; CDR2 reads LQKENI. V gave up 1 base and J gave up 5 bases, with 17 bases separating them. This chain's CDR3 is CASSPLPTQRGETQYF. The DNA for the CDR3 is TGTGCCAGCTCACCACTTCCGACACAACGGGGGGAGACCCAGTACTTC.

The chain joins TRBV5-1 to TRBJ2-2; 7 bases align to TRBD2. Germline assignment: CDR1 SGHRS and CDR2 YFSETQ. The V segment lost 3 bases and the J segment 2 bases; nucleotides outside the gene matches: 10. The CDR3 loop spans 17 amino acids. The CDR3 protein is CASSWTETGGNTGELFF. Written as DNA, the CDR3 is TGCGCCAGCAGCTGGACCGAGACGGGGGGAAACACCGGGGAGCTGTTTTTT.

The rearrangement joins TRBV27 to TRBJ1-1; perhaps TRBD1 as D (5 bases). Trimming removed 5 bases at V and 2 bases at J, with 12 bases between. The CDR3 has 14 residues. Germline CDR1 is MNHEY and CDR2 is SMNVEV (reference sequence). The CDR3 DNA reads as TGTGCCAGCAGTCCTTGGGGGGAAAACACTGAAGCTTTCTTT. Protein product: CASSPWGENTEAFF.

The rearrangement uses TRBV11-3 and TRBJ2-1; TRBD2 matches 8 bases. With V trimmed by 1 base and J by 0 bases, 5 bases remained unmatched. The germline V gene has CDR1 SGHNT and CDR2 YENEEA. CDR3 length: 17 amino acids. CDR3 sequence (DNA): TGTGCCAGCAGCTTAGGGGAAGCGGGGGCCTCCTACAATGAGCAGTTCTTC. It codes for CASSLGEAGASYNEQFF.

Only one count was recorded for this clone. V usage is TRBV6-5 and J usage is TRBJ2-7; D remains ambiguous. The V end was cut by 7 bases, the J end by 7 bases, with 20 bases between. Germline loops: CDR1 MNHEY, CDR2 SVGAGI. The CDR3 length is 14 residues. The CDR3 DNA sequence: TGTGCCAGCAACCCTCTGGGCGTCGGCCTGGAGCAGTACTTC. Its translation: CASNPLGVGLEQYF.

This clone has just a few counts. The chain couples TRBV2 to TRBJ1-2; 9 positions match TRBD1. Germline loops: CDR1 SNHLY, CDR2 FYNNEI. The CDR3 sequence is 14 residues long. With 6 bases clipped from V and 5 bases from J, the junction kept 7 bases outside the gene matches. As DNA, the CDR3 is TGTGCCAGCAGACAACAGGACAGGGGATATGGCTACACCTTC. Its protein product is CASRQQDRGYGYTF.

The CDR3 is CASSRDNINSPLHF. The CDR3, as DNA: TGTGCCAGCAGTCGGGACAACATCAATTCACCCCTCCACTTT. The V call is TRBV6-6, the J call TRBJ1-6, with TRBD1 as a possible D gene (6 bases). Germline V CDR1 and CDR2: MNHNY, SVGAGI (reference sequence). The CDR3 covers 14 residues. Trimming pared 5 bases from V and 7 bases from J, leaving 12 bases between.

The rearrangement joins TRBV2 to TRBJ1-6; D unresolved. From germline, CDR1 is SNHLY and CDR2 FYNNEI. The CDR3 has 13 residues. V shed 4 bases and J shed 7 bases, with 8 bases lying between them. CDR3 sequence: CASSGLYNSPLHF. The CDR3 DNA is TGTGCCAGCAGTGGGCTTTACAATTCACCCCTCCACTTT.

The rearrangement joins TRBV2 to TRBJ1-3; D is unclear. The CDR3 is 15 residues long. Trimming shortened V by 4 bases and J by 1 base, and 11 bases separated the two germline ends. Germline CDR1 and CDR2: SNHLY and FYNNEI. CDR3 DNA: TGTGCCAGCAGTGTTCAAGCCTTTTCTGGAAACACCATATATTTT. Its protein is CASSVQAFSGNTIYF.

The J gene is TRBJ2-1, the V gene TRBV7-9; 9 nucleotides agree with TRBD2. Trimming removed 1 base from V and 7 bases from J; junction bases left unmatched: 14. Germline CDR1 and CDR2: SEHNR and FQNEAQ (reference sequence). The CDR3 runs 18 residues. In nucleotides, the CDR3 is TGTGCCAGCAGCTTAGGCGAGAGGACTAGCGACCCCATTAATGAGCAGTTCTTC. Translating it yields CASSLGERTSDPINEQFF.

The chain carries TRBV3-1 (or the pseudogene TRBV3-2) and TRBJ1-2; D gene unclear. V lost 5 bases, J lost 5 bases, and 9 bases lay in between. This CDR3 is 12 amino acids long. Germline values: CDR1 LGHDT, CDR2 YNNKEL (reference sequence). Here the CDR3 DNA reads TGTGCCAGCAGCTCCAGAATATATGGCTACACCTTC. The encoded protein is CASSSRIYGYTF.

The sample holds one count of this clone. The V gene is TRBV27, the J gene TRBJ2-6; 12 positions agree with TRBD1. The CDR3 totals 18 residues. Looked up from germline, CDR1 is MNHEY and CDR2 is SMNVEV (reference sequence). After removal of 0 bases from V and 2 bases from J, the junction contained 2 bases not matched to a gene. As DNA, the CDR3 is TGTGCCAGCAGTTTATCCGGGACAGGGGGCACTGGGGCCAACGTCCTGACTTTC. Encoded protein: CASSLSGTGGTGANVLTF.

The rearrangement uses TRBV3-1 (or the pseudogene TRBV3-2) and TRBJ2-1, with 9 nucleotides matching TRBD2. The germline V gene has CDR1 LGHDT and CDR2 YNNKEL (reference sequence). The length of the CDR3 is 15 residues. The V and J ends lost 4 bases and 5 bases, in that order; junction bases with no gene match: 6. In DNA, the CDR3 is TGTGCCAGCAGCCCTTGGCGGGGGGGAAACAATGAGCAGTTCTTC. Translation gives CASSPWRGGNNEQFF.